This T cell receptor (beta chain) comes out of a study of T cell responses to AZD1222 COVID-19 vaccine. In the study overall: Second-dose recipients at about 4 or about 12 weeks were treated as one pooled group. Study conclusions and caveats: At 160-218 and 743-854, vaccine-associated CD4 TCRs were dominant, and they spanned spike. Breadth and depth of Spike-specific TCRs rose after two AZD1222 doses. Only 5 or 6 people who got AZD1222 tested seropositive at baseline.

The CDR3 loop spans 15 amino acids. CDR1 MNHEY and CDR2 SMNVEV come from the germline V gene (reference sequence). Trimming cost V 8 bases and J 4 bases; bases outside gene matches: 11. TCRdb keeps only in-frame clones here, not all; method: immunoSEQ multiplex PCR. This table holds some 140,000 clones, 70% to 90% found once. Of note for this clone: Its matching antigen is unknown.

The chain couples TRBV27 to TRBJ2-3, with 8 bases lining up with TRBD2. The receptor's source is an adult in good health. The sequencing used peripheral blood, collected on day 0 of AZD1222 vaccination. The CDR3 DNA sequence: TGTGCCAGCGTGAGGGGTAGCGGGACCGCAGATACGCAGTATTTT. Translated, it gives CASVRGSGTADTQYF.